The clone carrying this T cell receptor (beta chain) was seen many times. 5'RACE template switching produced TCR cDNA carrying a universal primer site and UMIs. TCRdb reprocessed the 5' RACE reads via MiXCR and lists one record per CDR3 protein. The table has a few hundred thousand distinct CDR3 sequences, about a sixth seen once. This sample is drawn from a study of T cells after yellow fever vaccination. Germline V gene lookup returns CDR1 SEHNR and CDR2 FQNEAQ (reference sequence). The length of the CDR3 is 16 residues. Trimming cost V 0 bases and J 0 bases; bases outside gene matches: 3. V usage is TRBV7-9 and J usage is TRBJ2-3; 7 bases agree with TRBD2. The source material was PBMCs, sampled 5 days after the first yellow fever vaccination. The sequence was collected from a man between 18 and 29 years old who received the YFV17D yellow fever vaccine. The CDR3 DNA is TGTGCCAGCAGCTTAGCGTCGGGGGGTAGCACAGATACGCAGTATTTT. It is translated as CASSLASGGSTDTQYF.